The 24 T cell receptor beta chains presented below share a single source sample, sequenced in a study of shared clonotypes between healthy human individuals. This table comes from immunoSEQ multiplex PCR, and its TCRdb copy is limited to in-frame clones, with some not included. The top ten hold around 1.7% of the sample, which has around 700,000 clones, about 80% seen once. The sequenced material came from memory CD4+ T cells sorted from blood. As to subset: CD45RA-negative fraction. The receptors were sampled from a young woman in good health.

The V and J genes are TRBV11-2 and TRBJ2-1; no clear D gene. Trimming left V 5 bases short and J 3 bases short, with 11 bases between. Germline-derived CDR1 and CDR2 are SGHAT and FQNNGV. The CDR3 length is 14 residues. The CDR3 is CASSPPGYYNEQFF. The CDR3 coding sequence is TGTGCCAGCAGCCCCCCCGGGTACTACAATGAGCAGTTCTTC.

The rearrangement uses TRBV6-5 and TRBJ1-1; D is unresolved. The CDR3 runs 12 residues. Trimming took off 7 bases at V and 4 bases at J, with 10 bases between the two ends. Germline CDR1 and CDR2: MNHEY and SVGAGI. CDR3 residues: CASMGATTEAFF. The CDR3 DNA follows: TGTGCCAGCATGGGTGCGACCACTGAAGCTTTCTTT.

The rearrangement joins TRBV19 to TRBJ2-5; TRBD1 or TRBD2 may be the D gene (5 bases each). Between the trimmed V and J ends, which lost 5 bases and 2 bases, there was a span of 18 bases. From germline, CDR1 is LNHDA and CDR2 SQIVND (reference sequence). CDR3 length: 16 residues. The CDR3 DNA follows: TGTGCCAGTAGTCGATCCCCCGGGGCAGGGCAAGAGACCCAGTACTTC. It is translated as CASSRSPGAGQETQYF.

The V and J genes are TRBV5-1 and TRBJ2-7; D is unresolved. Germline V gene sequence: CDR1 SGHRS, CDR2 YFSETQ. This CDR3 has 14 residues. V lost 0 bases to trimming and J lost 3 bases, with 10 bases between them. CDR3 DNA sequence: TGCGCCAGCAGCTTGGCCGGCAGATACTACGAGCAGTACTTC. Translated: CASSLAGRYYEQYF.

The V and J genes are TRBV7-2 and TRBJ2-7; weak D call: TRBD2 (5 bases). This CDR3 is built from 14 residues. Trimming took 2 bases from V and 4 from J, leaving 12 bases between them. Germline values: CDR1 SGHTA, CDR2 FQGNSA. In nucleotides, the CDR3 is TGTGCCAGCAGCTTACGTCCCGGAGGATACGAGCAGTACTTC. It yields the protein CASSLRPGGYEQYF.

The V and J genes are TRBV5-1 and TRBJ1-1; no clear D. The CDR3 spans 14 residues. Trimming shortened V by 0 bases and J by 3 bases, and 9 bases separated the two germline ends. CDR1 is SGHRS and CDR2 is YFSETQ in the germline V gene. The CDR3 loop reads CASSLGGVYTEAFF. The CDR3 coding sequence is TGCGCCAGCAGCTTGGGCGGGGTCTACACTGAAGCTTTCTTT.

V is TRBV6-1 and J is TRBJ1-5, with a possible D match to TRBD1 (5 bases). The CDR3 sequence is 14 residues long. Germline V CDR1 and CDR2: MNHNS, SASEGT. V dropped 8 bases and J dropped 2 bases, with 13 bases sitting between them. CDR3 nucleotide sequence: TGTGCCAGCGTGCGGGGGGATGGCAATCAGCCCCAGCATTTT. This translates into CASVRGDGNQPQHF.

The J gene is TRBJ1-1, the V gene TRBV4-1; D might be TRBD1 (5 bases). The CDR3 is made up of 16 amino acids. With 0 bases removed from V and 4 bases from J, the gap between germline ends came to 15 bases. Germline loops: CDR1 MGHRA, CDR2 YSYEKL. The CDR3 sequence is CASSQEKAGQGTEAFF. The CDR3 nucleotides are TGCGCCAGCAGCCAAGAAAAAGCGGGTCAGGGCACTGAAGCTTTCTTT.

The chain employs TRBV4-2 and TRBJ2-2, with D uncertain. From germline, CDR1 is LGHNA and CDR2 YNFKEQ. V gave up 1 base and J gave up 2 bases, with 11 bases separating them. This CDR3 has 16 amino acids. The CDR3 DNA sequence: TGTGCCAGCAGCCAAGCGTTCTCTCAAAACACCGGGGAGCTGTTTTTT. Protein: CASSQAFSQNTGELFF.

V and J are TRBV15 and TRBJ2-5; D possibly uses TRBD1 or TRBD2 (5 bases each). Germline V gene data show CDR1 as LNHNV and CDR2 as YYDKDF (reference sequence). The CDR3 runs 15 residues. Trimming took 5 bases from V and 4 from J, leaving 17 bases between them. The CDR3 region is CATSPGWGFGETQYF. The CDR3 coding sequence is TGTGCCACCAGCCCCGGGTGGGGGTTTGGAGAGACCCAGTACTTC.

V gene TRBV7-9 combines with J gene TRBJ2-1; the D gene is possibly TRBD1 (6 bases). Trimming shortened V by 4 bases and J by 5 bases, and 21 bases separated the two germline ends. The CDR3 has 17 residues. The germline CDR1 and CDR2 sequences are SEHNR and FQNEAQ (reference sequence). The chain's CDR3 is CASSSRRQERGNNEQFF. In DNA, the CDR3 is TGTGCCAGCAGCTCCCGACGACAGGAAAGGGGGAACAATGAGCAGTTCTTC.

This clone was found a few times. The rearrangement uses TRBV2 and TRBJ1-1; 9 nucleotides match TRBD1. V shed 9 bases, J shed 10 bases, and the junction held 9 bases outside the gene matches. The CDR3 runs to 12 residues. Germline V gene lookup returns CDR1 SNHLY and CDR2 FYNNEI. The CDR3 DNA reads TGTGCCAGTGGCGGACAGGGGTTCTCAGCTTTCTTT. It yields the protein CASGGQGFSAFF.

This clone has only one observation. The rearrangement uses TRBV4-1 and TRBJ1-3; D uncertain. The V and J ends lost 4 bases and 0 bases respectively, with 7 bases between them. The CDR3 runs 14 residues. CDR1 is MGHRA, CDR2 YSYEKL, per germline. CDR3: CASSPLFSGNTIYF. CDR3 nucleotides: TGCGCCAGCAGCCCCTTATTCTCTGGAAACACCATATATTTT.

DNA for the CDR3: TGTGCCTGGAGTGGCACATCGGCTCAGCCCCAGCATTTT. It codes for CAWSGTSAQPQHF. The chain is built from TRBV30 and TRBJ1-5; D gene ambiguous. The germline gives CDR1 GTSNPN, CDR2 SVGIG (reference sequence). V dropped 1 base and J dropped 6 bases, with 10 bases sitting between them. This CDR3 comprises 13 residues.

This chain joins TRBV7-9 and TRBJ1-3; D gene uncertain. The CDR3 has 16 residues. CDR1 and CDR2 from the germline V gene are SEHNR and FQNEAQ (reference sequence). Trimming took 1 base from V and 0 from J, leaving 10 bases between them. The CDR3 loop is CASSLEVQSSGNTIYF. The CDR3 DNA follows: TGTGCCAGCAGCTTAGAGGTCCAGAGCTCTGGAAACACCATATATTTT. The entire variable domain, with the rest obtained from reference TRBV7-9 and TRBJ1-3, is as follows: DTGVSQNPRHKITKRGQNVTFRCDPISEHNRLYWYRQTLGQGPEFLTYFQNEAQLEKSRLLSDRFSAERPKGSFSTLEIQRTEQGDSAMYLCASSLEVQSSGNTIYFGEGSWLTVV.

This clone appeared a few times. The chain uses TRBV7-8 and TRBJ1-5; maybe TRBD1 (5 bases). V lost 6 bases and J lost 2, with 14 bases in between. This CDR3 is built from 15 residues. CDR1 SGHVS and CDR2 FQNEAQ come from the germline V gene. The CDR3 bases are TGTGCCAGCAGGGCCCAAGGGACGGGCAATCAGCCCCAGCATTTT. This translates into CASRAQGTGNQPQHF.

J is TRBJ2-1 and V is TRBV15; the D gene is possibly TRBD2 (5 bases). Germline CDR1 LNHNV, CDR2 YYDKDF (reference sequence). The CDR3 runs to 16 residues. V was pared by 5 bases and J by 4 bases, with 18 bases between. CDR3 nucleotide sequence: TGTGCCACCAGCGGCTCGGGGTTTTCCTCATACAATGAGCAGTTCTTC. As protein: CATSGSGFSSYNEQFF.

The chain links TRBV28 to TRBJ2-5; D gene uncertain. Germline V lookup: CDR1 MDHEN, CDR2 SYDVKM. V was shortened by 5 bases and J by 4 bases, with 14 bases between the two germline ends. The CDR3 loop spans 14 amino acids. CDR3 in amino acids: CASSRFRLGETQYF. The DNA for the CDR3 is TGTGCCAGCAGTCGATTTCGCCTGGGAGAGACCCAGTACTTC.

This CDR3 reads CASSDRGNQPQHF. CDR3 DNA sequence: TGTGCCAGCTCGGACAGGGGCAATCAGCCCCAGCATTTT. This chain joins TRBV18 and TRBJ1-5; 8 bases line up with TRBD1. Germline CDR1 KGHSH, CDR2 LQKENI. J gave up 2 bases and V 6 bases, and 0 bases lay outside the gene matches. The CDR3 is made up of 13 amino acids.

This clone has a single count. This rearrangement joins TRBV4-2 to TRBJ2-7, with TRBD2 as a possible D gene (6 bases). Trimming stripped 5 bases from V and 0 bases from J, with 17 bases between. From germline, CDR1 is LGHNA and CDR2 YNFKEQ. This CDR3 has 16 residues. In DNA, the CDR3 is TGTGCCAGCAGCGCCTCCCGTTGGGGGGACTCCTACGAGCAGTACTTC. This encodes CASSASRWGDSYEQYF.

The chain joins TRBV6-6 to TRBJ1-2; 8 nucleotides align to TRBD1. The V segment lost 4 bases and the J segment 9 bases; nucleotides outside the gene matches: 4. The CDR3 is made up of 12 amino acids. Germline CDR1 and CDR2: MNHNY and SVGAGI (reference sequence). The chain's CDR3 is CASSFRQGSYTF. As DNA, the CDR3 is TGTGCCAGCAGTTTCCGACAGGGGAGCTACACCTTC.

The count of this clone is one. The genes are TRBV28 and TRBJ2-7, with 9 nucleotides matching TRBD1. The CDR3 loop spans 16 amino acids. Losses at the gene ends were 6 bases for V and 2 bases for J; bases not matched to a gene: 11. Looked up from germline, CDR1 is MDHEN and CDR2 is SYDVKM. The CDR3 sequence is CASSTPFRDRAYEQYF. The CDR3 DNA follows: TGTGCCAGCAGCACTCCTTTCCGGGACAGGGCCTACGAGCAGTACTTC.

The V gene is TRBV5-5, the J gene TRBJ1-5; no definite D call. V shed 0 bases and J shed 0 bases, with 10 bases lying between them. CDR1 and CDR2 (germline): SGHKS, YYEKEE (reference sequence). The CDR3 has 16 amino acids. The CDR3 bases are TGTGCCAGCAGCTTGGACCGGCAGTATAGCAATCAGCCCCAGCATTTT. It specifies CASSLDRQYSNQPQHF.

The rearrangement joins TRBV7-6 to TRBJ1-4; 8 bases are a match to TRBD1. Germline values: CDR1 SGHVS, CDR2 FNYEAQ. This CDR3 contains 20 residues. Losses at the gene ends were 5 bases for V and 6 bases for J; bases not matched to a gene: 23. The CDR3 nucleotides read TGTGCCAGCAGCCTCTTTAGTCGGAGGACAGGGACACTCTCAGATGAAAAACTGTTTTTT. This encodes CASSLFSRRTGTLSDEKLFF.